These 23 T cell receptor beta chains were all obtained from the same sample, sequenced in a study of early stage breast cancer tumors (dated 2017 in TCRdb). The library came from the immunoSEQ multiplex PCR assay. Not all clones reach the TCRdb copy of this immuneACCESS table, which keeps in-frame sequences only. Checked studies attribute under half of the gap to unresolved V genes and leave the rest unexplained. Across this sample there are around 10,000 clones, with 66% seen only once. The ten most abundant clones make up around 7% of the sample. The sequenced sample consisted of breast tumor tissue. Receptors were obtained from a person aged 45 to 60 with breast cancer.

As for this clone: The sample holds other DNA sequences that translate to the same CDR3. The chain uses TRBV30 and TRBJ2-7; perhaps D is TRBD1 or TRBD2 (7 bases each). The V gene's germline CDR1 is GTSNPN and CDR2 SVGIG (reference sequence). Trimming shortened V by 7 bases and J by 4 bases, and 14 bases separated the two germline ends. The CDR3 has 12 amino acids. In DNA form, the CDR3 reads TGTGCCTCACACCAGGGGGGGTACGAGCAGTACTTC. This codes for CASHQGGYEQYF.

This sequence joins TRBV5-1 and TRBJ1-4; D gene uncertain. The CDR3 contains 14 residues. Germline assignment: CDR1 SGHRS and CDR2 YFSETQ. Deletions cut 0 bases from V and 5 bases from J, with 8 bases between. CDR3 in DNA: TGCGCCAGCAGCTTGGTTGGGGAGAATGAAAAACTGTTTTTT. This sequence encodes CASSLVGENEKLFF.

The chain carries TRBV6-6 and TRBJ1-2, with D unclear. Trimming stripped 6 bases from V and 4 bases from J, with 6 bases between. The CDR3 is 11 amino acids. The germline CDR1 and CDR2 sequences are MNHNY and SVGAGI (reference sequence). The CDR3 DNA follows: TGTGCCAGCAGCCACGCCTATGGCTACACCTTC. Translation gives CASSHAYGYTF.

V usage is TRBV2 and J usage is TRBJ2-5; 11 nucleotides match TRBD2. This CDR3 contains 15 residues. The V and J ends lost 6 bases and 5 bases, in that order; junction bases with no gene match: 8. Germline V CDR1 and CDR2: SNHLY, FYNNEI. Written as DNA, the CDR3 is TGTGCCAGCAGGGTCATAGCGGGGGGGCCTGAGACCCAGTACTTC. This codes for CASRVIAGGPETQYF.

The rearrangement joins TRBV30 to TRBJ2-3; D ambiguous. CDR3 size: 14 residues. V shed 0 bases and J shed 2 bases, with 9 bases lying between them. Germline values: CDR1 GTSNPN, CDR2 SVGIG (reference sequence). The DNA for the CDR3 is TGTGCCTGGAGTGTATTAGCTCTCACAGATACGCAGTATTTT. This gives the protein CAWSVLALTDTQYF. Full variable domain (outside the CDR3, taken from reference TRBV30 and TRBJ2-3): SQTIHQWPATLVQPVGSPLSLECTVEGTSNPNLYWYRQAAGRGLQLLFYSVGIGQISSEVPQNLSASRPQDRQFILSSKKLLLSDSGFYLCAWSVLALTDTQYFGPGTRLTVL.

V is TRBV5-1 and J is TRBJ1-1, with D perhaps matching TRBD1 (6 bases). With 0 bases removed from V and 4 bases from J, the gap between germline ends came to 10 bases. CDR3 length: 14 amino acids. Germline lookup yields CDR1 SGHRS and CDR2 YFSETQ. The chain's CDR3 is CASSLASGATEAFF. In DNA, the CDR3 is TGCGCCAGCAGCTTGGCCTCAGGGGCCACTGAAGCTTTCTTT.

The chain uses TRBV6-6 and TRBJ1-2, with D maybe TRBD1 (5 bases). The germline V and J ends were trimmed by 6 bases and 7 bases, with 12 bases remaining between them. This CDR3 is built from 12 residues. Per the germline V gene, CDR1 is MNHNY and CDR2 is SVGAGI (reference sequence). CDR3 bases: TGTGCCAGCAGCCCAGGGTCGGGTGGCTACACCTTC. It yields the protein CASSPGSGGYTF.

This clone has more than one count but fewer than ten. J is TRBJ1-1 and V is TRBV5-1; D unclear. This CDR3 comprises 14 residues. Per the germline V gene, CDR1 is SGHRS and CDR2 is YFSETQ. The V end lost 4 bases, the J end lost 0 bases, and 10 bases lay between the germline ends. In DNA, the CDR3 is TGCGCCAGCAGCCCAGGAATCATGAACACTGAAGCTTTCTTT. Amino acids: CASSPGIMNTEAFF.

This clone was counted once. This rearrangement joins TRBV2 to TRBJ1-4; tentative D call: TRBD1 (6 bases). Germline V gene lookup returns CDR1 SNHLY and CDR2 FYNNEI. Trimming removed 6 bases at V and 2 bases at J, with 13 bases between. This CDR3 has 15 amino acids. CDR3 sequence: CASRGGLGTNEKLFF. CDR3 DNA: TGTGCCAGCAGGGGGGGGCTAGGGACTAATGAAAAACTGTTTTTT.

There are a few counts of this clone. This rearrangement joins TRBV2 to TRBJ1-2; D is undetermined. Germline V gives CDR1 SNHLY, CDR2 FYNNEI. Trimming left V 2 bases short and J 7 bases short, with 11 bases between. The CDR3 has 13 amino acids. Here the CDR3 reads CASSEPNKGGYTF. The CDR3 DNA is TGTGCCAGCAGTGAACCGAACAAGGGTGGCTACACCTTC.

The table lists this clone with a few counts. V gene TRBV6-1 combines with J gene TRBJ2-1; D is perhaps TRBD1 (6 bases). Per the germline V gene, CDR1 is MNHNS and CDR2 is SASEGT. The CDR3 runs 14 residues. Trimming stripped 6 bases from V and 1 base from J, with 10 bases between. CDR3 nucleotides: TGTGCCAGCAGAGGGGGAGATTCCTACAATGAGCAGTTCTTC. Translated: CASRGGDSYNEQFF.

This clone has just a few counts. The chain links TRBV7-3 to TRBJ2-5, with D perhaps being TRBD1 or TRBD2 (6 bases each). Trimming shortened V by 2 bases and J by 2 bases, and 12 bases separated the two germline ends. The CDR3 loop spans 15 amino acids. The germline gives CDR1 SGHTA, CDR2 FQGTGA. In nucleotides, the CDR3 is TGTGCCAGCAGCTTAGGGGGGCCGGGGCAAGAGACCCAGTACTTC. It encodes CASSLGGPGQETQYF.

This clone counts as hyperexpanded. J is TRBJ1-2 and V is TRBV19; D remains unclear. The V gene lost 1 base and the J gene lost 8 bases, with 11 bases spanning the gap. The CDR3 has 13 residues. CDR1 and CDR2 (germline): LNHDA, SQIVND (reference sequence). In nucleotides, the CDR3 is TGTGCCAGTAGTATAGGTGGCCATCGCGGCTACACCTTC. Amino acids: CASSIGGHRGYTF.

This rearrangement joins TRBV7-6 to TRBJ2-7; no definite D call. Germline V gene data show CDR1 as SGHVS and CDR2 as FNYEAQ. The CDR3 is 12 amino acids. V was cut by 4 bases and J by 0 bases, with 4 bases left in between. Written as DNA, the CDR3 is TGTGCCAGCAGCTCTACCTCCTACGAGCAGTACTTC. This translates into CASSSTSYEQYF.

The chain is built from TRBV7-6 and TRBJ2-6, with a weak D call TRBD2 (6 bases). The germline gives CDR1 SGHVS, CDR2 FNYEAQ. The CDR3 contains 17 residues. Trimming cost V 1 base and J 0 bases, with 10 bases left between them. CDR3 sequence (DNA): TGTGCCAGCAGCTTAGGTAGCGGAAACTCTGGGGCCAACGTCCTGACTTTC. Protein sequence: CASSLGSGNSGANVLTF.

Written as DNA, the CDR3 is TGTGCCATCAGTTACGGACTAGCGGGAAAGGAGACCCAGTACTTC. It translates to CAISYGLAGKETQYF. V usage is TRBV10-3 and J usage is TRBJ2-5; 12 bases map to TRBD2. Trimming at V came to 5 bases and at J to 5 bases, leaving 6 bases not matched to a gene. Germline CDR1 ENHRY, CDR2 SYGVKD. This CDR3 region has 15 residues.

By sample share, this clone is medium-sized. V gene TRBV5-1 combines with J gene TRBJ1-1; no definite D call. The V and J ends lost 1 base and 0 bases respectively, with 4 bases between them. Germline CDR1 SGHRS, CDR2 YFSETQ. This CDR3 has 13 residues. CDR3 in DNA: TGCGCCAGCAGCTTGACCGTGAACACTGAAGCTTTCTTT. Residues: CASSLTVNTEAFF.

This clone ranks as medium-sized. V and J are TRBV7-2 and TRBJ2-7; D ambiguous. Trimming took off 1 base at V and 0 bases at J, with 10 bases between the two ends. This CDR3 has 15 amino acids. Looked up from germline, CDR1 is SGHTA and CDR2 is FQGNSA. The CDR3 nucleotides read TGTGCCAGCAGCTTAGGGTTGGGAAGCTCCTACGAGCAGTACTTC. Translating gives CASSLGLGSSYEQYF.

CDR3 in amino acids: CASSGTGDEQFF. In DNA, the CDR3 is TGTGCCAGCAGTGGGACAGGGGATGAGCAGTTCTTC. The V and J genes are TRBV6-6 and TRBJ2-1, with TRBD1 matching 10 bases. V lost 5 bases and J lost 8; bases outside the gene matches: 0. CDR1 is MNHNY, CDR2 SVGAGI, per germline (reference sequence). The CDR3 loop spans 12 amino acids.

The V and J genes are TRBV15 and TRBJ2-7; the D is unclear. V lost 4 bases and J lost 3, with 7 bases in between. Per germline, CDR1 LNHNV and CDR2 YYDKDF (reference sequence). CDR3 length: 12 amino acids. CDR3 protein: CATSTGYYEQYF. Written as DNA, the CDR3 is TGTGCCACCAGCACCGGATACTACGAGCAGTACTTC.

This clone was recorded only once. The gene calls are TRBV30 and TRBJ1-3, with no clear D. Germline lookup yields CDR1 GTSNPN and CDR2 SVGIG (reference sequence). Trimming removed 1 base at V and 4 bases at J, with 14 bases between. The CDR3 covers 15 residues. CDR3 residues: CAWSEGTRRGNTIYF. The CDR3 DNA reads as TGTGCCTGGAGTGAGGGAACTCGGAGGGGAAACACCATATATTTT.

Comments on this clone: Compared with germline, one end of the junction differs, possibly owing to a read error. The genes are TRBV29-1 and TRBJ1-2; 11 nucleotides agree with TRBD1. Germline loops: CDR1 SQVTM, CDR2 ANQGSEA. The CDR3 sequence is 11 residues long. DNA of the CDR3: TGCAGCGTTGAAGATCCGGGACAGGGGGCCTTC. This gives the protein CSVEDPGQGAF. Filled out from reference TRBV29-1 and TRBJ1-2, the complete variable domain reads SAVISQKPSRDICQRGTSLTIQCQVDSQVTMMFWYRQQPGQSLTLIATANQGSEATYESGFVIDKFPISRPNLTFSTLTVSNMSPEDSSIYLCSVEDPGQGAFGSGTRLTVV.

This clone was detected only a few times. The rearrangement joins TRBV5-4 to TRBJ2-1; D perhaps matches TRBD1 (5 bases). V lost 3 bases and J 8 bases, leaving 9 bases between the germline ends. The CDR3 length is 12 residues. CDR1 and CDR2 (germline): SGHNT, YYREEE (reference sequence). The CDR3 region is CASSWGPDEQFF. CDR3 coding DNA: TGTGCCAGCAGCTGGGGCCCGGATGAGCAGTTCTTC. The full variable domain, in which reference TRBV5-4 and TRBJ2-1 provide the parts outside the CDR3, is ETGVTQSPTHLIKTRGQQVTLRCSSQSGHNTVSWYQQALGQGPQFIFQYYREEENGRGNFPPRFSGLQFPNYSSELNVNALELDDSALYLCASSWGPDEQFFGPGTRLTVL.